This entry features one TCR beta chain sequence. This CDR3 has 14 amino acids. Trimming removed 0 bases from V and 4 bases from J, with 11 bases in between. Germline V gives CDR1 SGDLS, CDR2 YYNGEE. This specimen belongs to a study of blood T cell repertoires in COVID-19. At the level of the study: Samples came from the United States, Italy and Spain, spanning acute and convalescent COVID-19. From T cells, B-cell-depleted T cells, or PBMCs came the material, which was cDNA or gDNA.

In the original workflow: The assay estimated nucleated cells by amplifying reference gene primers. Generated by immunoSEQ multiplex PCR, the TCRdb table keeps only in-frame clones and is missing some. The V and J calls and clone size are taken from that table; D and trimming were inferred from the DNA. The sample has roughly 250,000 clones; nearly 85% are singletons. Input material: peripheral blood. V usage is TRBV9 and J usage is TRBJ2-7; no firm D call. The TCR comes from a human donor in a cohort sampled during active COVID-19. CDR3 loop: CASSVGTDRYEQYF. DNA of the CDR3: TGTGCCAGCAGCGTAGGTACAGATAGATACGAGCAGTACTTC. The whole variable domain, filled in from reference TRBV9 and TRBJ2-7, reads DSGVTQTPKHLITATGQRVTLRCSPRSGDLSVYWYQQSLDQGLQFLIQYYNGEERAKGNILERFSAQQFPDLHSELNLSSLELGDSALYFCASSVGTDRYEQYFGPGTRLTVT.